This T cell receptor beta chain was recorded in a study of shared clonotypes between healthy human individuals. Germline V CDR1 and CDR2: MNHEY, SMNVEV (reference sequence). The CDR3 has 13 amino acids. Deletions cut 0 bases from V and 7 bases from J, with 10 bases between. Assay: immunoSEQ multiplex PCR; the TCRdb copy retains only in-frame clones and omits some. Here the sample spans 150,000 to 200,000 clones, approximately 70% being singletons. The V call is TRBV27, the J call TRBJ2-7; D uncertain. Input material: memory CD4+ T cells sorted from blood. Subset indicated: CD45RA-negative fraction. This receptor was identified in a man aged 25-45 years in good health. CDR3 in amino acids: CASSLSPMGEQYF. As DNA, the CDR3 is TGTGCCAGCAGTTTATCCCCCATGGGTGAGCAGTACTTC.